These T cell receptor beta chains were read from a single sample in a study of CD8 T cells in Susac syndrome. TCRdb analysed the immunoSEQ multiplex PCR reads with MiXCR anew, one entry per CDR3 protein. The repertoire holds over 150,000 distinct CDR3 sequences, with 90% to 95% as singletons. Input material: CD4+ T cells from PBMCs. Source of these receptors: a human donor with multiple sclerosis. CDR3s include the opening cysteine and the closing phenylalanine or tryptophan. Each record gives: D gene, clone size, CDR3 length, V gene, J gene, CDR3 DNA, CDR3 protein. A D gene is named only where the DNA matches it firmly. For some rows the clone size is stated as once, few or many, or as a class when expanded; others skip it.

.	.	15	TRBV3-1	TRBJ2-1	TGTGCCAGCAGCCAAGGGGAGATACCGCAAAATGAGCAGTTCTTC	CASSQGEIPQNEQFF
.	.	14	TRBV5-1	TRBJ2-7	TGCGCCAGCGGGGACGGTTCCTTCTCCTACGAGCAGTACTTC	CASGDGSFSYEQYF
.	.	16	TRBV20-1	TRBJ2-5	TGCAGTGCTAGAGTTAGGGCGGAGATACGGTCGGTGACCCAGTACTTC	CSARVRAEIRSVTQYF
.	.	14	TRBV7-9	TRBJ2-2	TGTGCCAGCAGCTTAGGCCGGTTCACCGGGGAGCTGTTTTTT	CASSLGRFTGELFF
.	.	12	TRBV20-1	TRBJ2-1	TGCAGTGCTAGCGCCCCAAAGAGGGAGCAGTTCTTC	CSASAPKREQFF
.	.	17	TRBV4-1	TRBJ2-1	TGCGCCAGCAGCCACCCCCCTGCTCGGAGCTCCTACAATGAGCAGTTCTTC	CASSHPPARSSYNEQFF
.	.	13	TRBV20-1	TRBJ2-5	TGCAGTGCTAGAGGAGGGAACCAAGAGACCCAGTACTTC	CSARGGNQETQYF
.	.	13	TRBV6-5	TRBJ1-2	TGTGCCAGCAGAAAACAGCGTAACTATGGCTACACCTTC	CASRKQRNYGYTF
TRBD2	once	14	TRBV3-1	TRBJ2-1	TGTGCCAGCAGCCAAGAGACTAGCGGGAGGGCCGAGTTCTTC	CASSQETSGRAEFF
TRBD1	.	14	TRBV7-9	TRBJ2-7	TGTGCCAGCAGCCGGACAGGGTTTATCCACGAGCAGTACTTC	CASSRTGFIHEQYF
TRBD1	once	15	TRBV12-3/TRBV12-4	TRBJ1-2	TGTGCCAGCAGTTTGACGGGACAGCCTAACTATGGCTACACCTTC	CASSLTGQPNYGYTF
.	.	14	TRBV5-1	TRBJ2-1	TGCGCCAGCAAGGTCCCCCGCGAGAGTGATGAGCAGTTCTTC	CASKVPRESDEQFF
TRBD1	.	16	TRBV5-1	TRBJ1-1	TGCGCCAGCAGCTTGTCCCCAGGGGGTCGTGTTGCTGAAGCTTTCTTT	CASSLSPGGRVAEAFF
.	.	15	TRBV30	TRBJ1-5	TGTGCCTGGAGTGTTGGGCAGGGGCTGAATCAGCCCCAGCATTTT	CAWSVGQGLNQPQHF
.	.	14	TRBV3-1	TRBJ1-1	TGTGCCAGCAGCCAAATGGGGGGGAACACTGAAGCTTTCTTT	CASSQMGGNTEAFF
.	.	13	TRBV20-1	TRBJ2-4	TGCAGTGCTAGAGTCCTAGCCAAAAACATTCAGTACTTC	CSARVLAKNIQYF
TRBD1	.	12	TRBV6-6	TRBJ2-1	TGTGCCAGCAGTACCGGGACAGGGAAGCAGTTCTTC	CASSTGTGKQFF
TRBD1	.	14	TRBV27	TRBJ2-1	TGTGCCAGCAGGCCGGGACAGGGTTTCTATGAGCAGTTCTTC	CASRPGQGFYEQFF
.	.	13	TRBV20-1	TRBJ2-3	TGCAGTGCTAGCTCTCCGCGTCAATATACGCAGTATTTT	CSASSPRQYTQYF
.	.	13	TRBV29-1	TRBJ1-2	TGCAGCGTTCATGTAGGCTCCAACTATGGCTACACCTTC	CSVHVGSNYGYTF
.	once	14	TRBV29-1	TRBJ1-6	TGCAGCGCCTCGTCAGCGACAGGCGATTCACCCCTCCACTTT	CSASSATGDSPLHF
.	once	15	TRBV20-1	TRBJ2-5	TGCAGTGCTAGTCTGGCCAAGGTCGCTCGGGAGACCCAGTACTTC	CSASLAKVARETQYF
.	.	13	TRBV3-1	TRBJ1-1	TGTGCCAGCAGCCAAGATCCAGGGCGCAGGGCTTTCTTT	CASSQDPGRRAFF
.	.	10	TRBV12-3/TRBV12-4	TRBJ1-2	TGTGCCAGCAGCCTTCATGGCTACACCTTC	CASSLHGYTF
TRBD2	.	16	TRBV30	TRBJ2-3	TGTGCCTGGGGAATTGGGACTAGCTTGAGCACAGATACGCAGTATTTT	CAWGIGTSLSTDTQYF
TRBD2	once	13	TRBV20-1	TRBJ2-7	TGCAGTGCCCCTAGCGGGAGGGCCTACGAGCAGTACTTC	CSAPSGRAYEQYF
.	.	14	TRBV3-1	TRBJ2-3	TGTGCCAGCAGCCGTGGACTGCTCAGGGATACGCAGTATTTT	CASSRGLLRDTQYF
.	once	14	TRBV5-1	TRBJ1-1	TGCGCCAGCAGCGGGGACGCATTGAACACTGAAGCTTTCTTT	CASSGDALNTEAFF
.	.	12	TRBV29-1	TRBJ1-1	TGCAGCGTTTGGGGTGGGCCCACTGAAGCTTTCTTT	CSVWGGPTEAFF
TRBD1	.	13	TRBV19	TRBJ1-5	TGTGCCAGTAGGGGACAGGGTGGTCAGCCCCAGCATTTT	CASRGQGGQPQHF
.	.	13	TRBV20-1	TRBJ1-2	TGCAGTGTTCCGACAGAGACCGCCGATGGCTACACCTTC	CSVPTETADGYTF
.	once	14	TRBV30	TRBJ1-6	TGTGCCTGGAGTACAGGGCCGATTAATTCACCCCTCCACTTT	CAWSTGPINSPLHF
.	.	13	TRBV29-1	TRBJ1-1	TGCAGCGTTTTGCCAGGAGTGGGGACTGAAGCTTTCTTT	CSVLPGVGTEAFF
.	.	16	TRBV11-2	TRBJ2-7	TGTGCCAGCAGCTTCTCCGTCGGTGGGAGTTCCTACGAGCAGTACTTC	CASSFSVGGSSYEQYF
.	.	12	TRBV7-9	TRBJ2-1	TGTGCCAGCAGCCCCCAAGTACCGGAGCAGTTCTTC	CASSPQVPEQFF
.	.	10	TRBV25-1	TRBJ2-3	TGTGCCAGCAGTGAAGTAAGGCAGTATTTT	CASSEVRQYF
TRBD2	once	13	TRBV2	TRBJ2-1	TGTGCCACCCAACTAGCGACATACAATGAGCAGTTCTTC	CATQLATYNEQFF
.	.	13	TRBV5-1	TRBJ2-7	TGCGCCAGCAGCTCTGGGACACTCTACGAGCAGTACTTC	CASSSGTLYEQYF
.	.	16	TRBV3-1	TRBJ2-6	TGTGCCAGCAGCCATGGGGGCGCGTATGGGGCCAACGTCCTGACTTTC	CASSHGGAYGANVLTF
TRBD2	once	12	TRBV12-3/TRBV12-4	TRBJ2-7	TGTGCCAGCACCCCGGGAGGGTACGAGCAGTACTTC	CASTPGGYEQYF
.	few	12	TRBV12-3/TRBV12-4	TRBJ1-2	TGTGCCAGCAGTATAACTAACTATGGCTACACCTTC	CASSITNYGYTF
.	.	14	TRBV30	TRBJ1-2	.	CAWGTGTANYGHTF
.	.	15	TRBV7-3	TRBJ2-1	TGTGCCAGCAGCGACGCGGCGGGGAGAAACAATGAGCAGTTCTTC	CASSDAAGRNNEQFF